This T cell receptor beta chain emerged from a study of long-term antiretroviral therapy in people with HIV. This clone is a singleton in its sample. The CDR3 is 21 residues long. Germline assignment: CDR1 MDHEN and CDR2 SYDVKM. Trimming at V came to 0 bases and at J to 2 bases, leaving 9 bases not matched to a gene. The libraries were made with immunoSEQ v3.0 at survey level. TCRdb's copy holds only in-frame clones and misses some; the assay was immunoSEQ multiplex PCR. The sample contains just over 35,000 clones, 70% to 90% of which appear only once. This clonotype was obtained from a man aged 18 to 29 with HIV. The rearrangement links TRBV28 to TRBJ2-6; TRBD2 agrees at 14 bases. The starting material was unsorted PBMCs, obtained 2.2 years after starting antiretroviral therapy. This chain's CDR3 is CASSLWGRSGLAGAGANVLTF. CDR3 sequence (DNA): TGTGCCAGCAGTTTATGGGGGAGGTCGGGACTAGCGGGAGCTGGGGCCAACGTCCTGACTTTC. The variable domain in full, with the rest retrieved from reference TRBV28 and TRBJ2-6, is DVKVTQSSRYLVKRTGEKVFLECVQDMDHENMFWYRQDPGLGLRLIYFSYDVKMKEKGDIPEGYSVSREKKERFSLILESASTNQTSMYLCASSLWGRSGLAGAGANVLTFGAGSRLTVL.